The rows below give T cell receptor beta chains drawn from one sample of a study of control samples from healthy donors and cancer patients. Generated by immunoSEQ multiplex PCR, the TCRdb table keeps only in-frame clones and is missing some. The data hold some 120,000 clones, with around nine tenths observed a single time. Sample: blood. The receptors here all came from a woman aged 70-85 years in good health. Each CDR3 is given with its conserved first and last residue. A D gene is named only where the DNA matches it firmly.

j_call d_call v_call cdr3_aa cdr3_nt
TRBJ2-3 TRBD1 TRBV18 CASSPGYRGRDTDTQYF TGTGCCAGCTCACCAGGGTACAGGGGGCGTGACACAGATACGCAGTATTTT
TRBJ1-2 - TRBV5-1 CASTTGTSTNYGYTF TGCGCCAGCACTACCGGGACATCCACCAACTATGGCTACACCTTC
TRBJ1-4 - TRBV28 CASCPSTNEKLFF TGTGCCAGCTGTCCATCAACTAATGAAAAACTGTTTTTT
TRBJ2-5 - TRBV24-1 CATSDWGGAAQETQYF TGTGCCACCAGTGATTGGGGGGGGGCAGCTCAAGAGACCCAGTACTTC
TRBJ1-2 - TRBV2 CASSTRTSNYGYTF TGTGCCAGCAGCACAAGGACTTCTAACTATGGCTACACCTTC
TRBJ1-2 - TRBV4-3 CASSQDHGRGHGYTF TGCGCCAGCAGCCAAGATCACGGCAGGGGCCATGGCTACACCTTC
TRBJ1-2 TRBD1 TRBV5-4 CASSSGDRANYGYTF TGTGCCAGCAGCTCCGGGGACAGGGCGAACTATGGCTACACCTTC
TRBJ2-7 TRBD1 TRBV12-3/TRBV12-4 CASSLAQGVEQYF TGTGCCAGCAGTTTAGCACAGGGGGTGGAGCAGTACTTC
TRBJ2-1 - TRBV7-9 CASSLHHFEQFF TGTGCCAGCAGCTTACATCATTTTGAGCAGTTCTTC
TRBJ2-5 TRBD1 TRBV24-1 CATGTDVETQYF TGTGCCACGGGGACAGATGTGGAGACCCAGTACTTC
TRBJ1-2 TRBD1 TRBV29-1 CSVEGTGGDFGNYGYTF TGCAGCGTTGAAGGGACAGGGGGCGATTTTGGAAACTATGGCTACACCTTC
TRBJ2-5 - TRBV18 CASSPSAQETQYF TGTGCCAGCTCACCCTCCGCCCAAGAGACCCAGTACTTC